The 5 T cell receptor beta chains presented below share a single source sample, sequenced in a study of T cell responses to AZD1222 COVID-19 vaccine. Generated by immunoSEQ multiplex PCR, the TCRdb table keeps only in-frame clones and is missing some. Here the sample spans some 200,000 clones, about nine tenths being singletons. Sequenced material: peripheral blood, taken 28 days after the second AZD1222 dose. The source of these receptors is an adult who received the AZD1222 COVID-19 vaccine.

This clone was detected once. The chain carries TRBV13 and TRBJ2-2; D not resolved. Trimming pared 3 bases from V and 6 bases from J, leaving 17 bases between. The CDR3 covers 16 residues. In germline, CDR1 is PRHDT, CDR2 FYEKMQ (reference sequence). The CDR3 reads CASSFGRASEAGELFF. The CDR3 DNA sequence: TGTGCCAGCAGCTTTGGAAGAGCTTCGGAAGCCGGGGAGCTGTTTTTT.

The rearrangement uses TRBV5-1 and TRBJ2-1; 15 bases match TRBD2. Per the germline V gene, CDR1 is SGHRS and CDR2 is YFSETQ. The J segment lost 7 bases and the V segment lost 0 bases, leaving 2 bases of the junction unmatched. CDR3 length: 16 residues. This CDR3 reads CASSLAGLAGGNEQFF. The CDR3 bases are TGCGCCAGCAGCTTGGCCGGACTAGCGGGAGGGAATGAGCAGTTCTTC.

The rearrangement links TRBV7-9 to TRBJ1-2, with D possibly TRBD1 on 6 matching bases. Trimming removed 5 bases from V and 4 bases from J, with 11 bases in between. This CDR3 is 13 amino acids long. The V gene's germline CDR1 is SEHNR and CDR2 FQNEAQ (reference sequence). This CDR3 is CASSPRTAYGYTF. In DNA, the CDR3 is TGTGCCAGCAGCCCTCGGACAGCCTATGGCTACACCTTC. Full variable domain (missing parts from reference TRBV7-9 and TRBJ1-2): DTGVSQNPRHKITKRGQNVTFRCDPISEHNRLYWYRQTLGQGPEFLTYFQNEAQLEKSRLLSDRFSAERPKGSFSTLEIQRTEQGDSAMYLCASSPRTAYGYTFGSGTRLTVV.

V and J are TRBV7-9 and TRBJ2-1; D perhaps matches TRBD2 (5 bases). In germline, CDR1 is SEHNR, CDR2 FQNEAQ (reference sequence). Trimming shortened V by 5 bases and J by 4 bases, and 9 bases separated the two germline ends. The CDR3 is made up of 13 amino acids. CDR3 amino acids: CASSRTGYNEQFF. CDR3 nucleotide sequence: TGTGCCAGCAGCCGGACTGGTTACAATGAGCAGTTCTTC.

V gene TRBV15 combines with J gene TRBJ1-3, with TRBD1 matching over 8 bases. V shed 0 bases and J 4 bases; nucleotides not matched to a gene: 5. Germline assignment: CDR1 LNHNV and CDR2 YYDKDF (reference sequence). This CDR3 contains 16 residues. CDR3 nucleotides: TGTGCCACCAGCAGAGACTACAGGGGGTTGGGAAACACCATATATTTT. This gives the protein CATSRDYRGLGNTIYF.